Listed below are T cell receptor beta chains from one sample, sequenced in a study of blood T cell repertoires in COVID-19. Clones were sequenced by immunoSEQ multiplex PCR, and TCRdb holds only the in-frame ones, with some missing. The sample includes some 180,000 clones, under 90% of them seen just once. Source material: peripheral blood. These receptors all stem from a woman of 80 years or more with acute or convalescent COVID-19. The CDR3 runs from the conserved cysteine through the conserved F or W. D genes are given only for firm matches. Size values are once, few and many counts, or a class for expanded clones, and some rows have none.

abundance	v_gene	d_gene	j_gene	CDR3aa	CDR3nt
.	TRBV12-3/TRBV12-4	TRBD2	TRBJ2-1	CAGSPGLGDEQFF	TGTGCCGGCAGCCCGGGACTAGGCGATGAGCAGTTCTTC
once	TRBV5-1	TRBD1	TRBJ1-1	CASRGQNMNTEAFF	TGCGCCAGCAGGGGACAGAACATGAACACTGAAGCTTTCTTT
.	TRBV6-1	.	TRBJ1-2	CASSEIPDRSDGYTF	TGTGCCAGCAGTGAGATTCCCGACAGGTCAGATGGCTACACCTTC
once	TRBV5-1	.	TRBJ2-1	CASSLAGSSEQFF	TGCGCCAGCAGCTTAGCAGGATCGAGTGAGCAGTTCTTC
.	TRBV6-1	TRBD1	TRBJ1-2	CASSEGTDLYGYTF	TGTGCCAGCAGTGAGGGGACAGACCTTTATGGCTACACCTTC
.	TRBV30	TRBD2	TRBJ2-2	CASPPSGGENTGELFF	TGTGCCTCCCCCCCTAGCGGGGGGGAGAACACCGGGGAGCTGTTTTTT
once	TRBV11-2	.	TRBJ2-5	CASSLYGGRETQYF	TGTGCCAGCAGCTTATACGGGGGTAGGGAGACCCAGTACTTC
few	TRBV19	TRBD1	TRBJ1-2	CASNQMTGRTGGDTF	TGTGCCAGCAACCAAATGACAGGGAGGACAGGGGGCGACACCTTC
.	TRBV6-2/TRBV6-3	.	TRBJ2-1	CASSYWRETYNEQFF	TGTGCCAGCAGTTACTGGCGGGAAACCTACAATGAGCAGTTCTTC
.	TRBV5-1	.	TRBJ2-7	CASSRDRYGEQYF	TGCGCCAGCAGCAGAGACAGGTACGGCGAGCAGTACTTC
.	TRBV28	TRBD1	TRBJ1-2	CASSPGGQVNYGYTF	TGTGCCAGCTCCCCCGGGGGACAGGTTAACTATGGCTACACCTTC
few	TRBV24-1	TRBD1	TRBJ1-2	CATSDNTGAVDGYTF	TGTGCCACCAGTGATAATACAGGGGCGGTCGATGGCTACACCTTC